The 4 T cell receptor beta chains presented below share a single source sample, sequenced in a study of CD8 T cells in ankylosing spondylitis. Via MiXCR, TCRdb re-called the 5' RACE reads, giving one row per CDR3 protein. The sample comprises 470,000 or so distinct CDR3 sequences, roughly 26% of which are singletons, and roughly 1% rests with the top ten. Study results and caveats: It appeared that ankylosing spondylitis blood was characterized by a TCR beta motif of under ten highly homologous variants.

Their antigen targets remain unknown. Sample: blood, either unsorted or a sorted T cell fraction (not recorded which). These receptors came from a male donor with ankylosing spondylitis.

The V and J genes are TRBV7-8 and TRBJ2-3; D gene uncertain. In germline, CDR1 is SGHVS, CDR2 FQNEAQ. The CDR3 has 13 residues. Deletions cut 5 bases from V and 4 bases from J, with 10 bases between. The CDR3 DNA sequence: TGTGCCAGCAGCGCCCAAAATGCAGATACGCAGTATTTT. Encoded protein: CASSAQNADTQYF.

The chain couples TRBV12-3 or TRBV12-4 to TRBJ2-1; no clear D gene. This CDR3 has 15 residues. Deletions cut 2 bases from V and 3 bases from J, with 11 bases between. The CDR3 DNA reads as TGTGCCAGCAGTTTAAAAACCATCCTCTACAATGAGCAGTTCTTC. This gives the protein CASSLKTILYNEQFF.

The sample holds a few counts of this clonotype. The chain combines TRBV20-1 with TRBJ2-1; tentatively, D is TRBD1 or TRBD2 (5 bases each). The CDR3 spans 13 residues. V lost 5 bases, J lost 10 bases, and 18 bases lay in between. Germline loops: CDR1 DFQATT, CDR2 SNEGSKA (reference sequence). CDR3 residues: CSAGGRWKREQFF. In DNA, the CDR3 is TGCAGTGCTGGGGGACGGTGGAAGAGGGAGCAGTTCTTC.

CDR3 loop: CASSRSTGQNNNEQFF. CDR3 DNA sequence: TGCGCCAGCTCCAGATCTACGGGACAGAACAACAATGAGCAGTTCTTC. The chain employs TRBV4-1 and TRBJ2-1, with TRBD1 identical over 7 bases. The CDR3 sequence is 16 residues long. The trim removed 8 bases at V and 5 bases at J, leaving 15 bases unmatched. In germline, CDR1 is MGHRA, CDR2 YSYEKL.